One and the same sample provided the 18 T cell receptor beta chains below, sequenced in a study of blood T cell repertoires in COVID-19. TCRdb keeps only in-frame clones here, not all; method: immunoSEQ multiplex PCR. The top ten clones hold roughly 12% of a sample with around 480,000 clones, about nine tenths of them seen once. Specimen: peripheral blood. All receptors derive from a woman aged 45-65 years with COVID-19, enrolled during active disease.

The chain joins TRBV9 to TRBJ2-6; D possibly corresponds to TRBD1 (6 bases). V lost 3 bases and J 2 bases, leaving 12 bases between the germline ends. Per germline, CDR1 SGDLS and CDR2 YYNGEE. The CDR3 runs 16 residues. For the CDR3, the DNA is TGTGCCAGCAGCGCAACAGGGAGTGCTGGGGCCAACGTCCTGACTTTC. It translates to CASSATGSAGANVLTF.

V and J are TRBV29-1 and TRBJ2-2, with 9 bases that match TRBD2. The CDR3 spans 15 residues. Losses at the gene ends were 3 bases for V and 1 base for J; bases not matched to a gene: 3. Germline V gene sequence: CDR1 SQVTM, CDR2 ANQGSEA. The chain's CDR3 is CSVEVAGVNTGELFF. For the CDR3, the DNA is TGCAGCGTTGAGGTAGCGGGGGTGAACACCGGGGAGCTGTTTTTT.

The V call is TRBV12-3 or TRBV12-4, the J call TRBJ1-2, with 8 bases matching TRBD1. V was clipped by 6 bases and J by 8 bases; unmatched bases: 8. The CDR3 totals 13 residues. CDR3 DNA: TGTGCCAGCAGCCAGACAGGGGCTGGCGGCTACACCTTC. This sequence encodes CASSQTGAGGYTF.

Only one count was recorded for this clone. This chain links TRBV6-1 with TRBJ2-7; D is perhaps TRBD1 (5 bases). Trimming cost V 2 bases and J 3 bases, with 14 bases left between them. Germline CDR1 MNHNS, CDR2 SASEGT. The CDR3 contains 15 residues. In DNA form, the CDR3 reads TGTGCCAGCAGTGAACCGCAGATGGGGCGCTACGAGCAGTACTTC. Its translation: CASSEPQMGRYEQYF.

The V gene is TRBV7-2, the J gene TRBJ1-2; D uncertain. Germline assignment: CDR1 SGHTA and CDR2 FQGNSA. The V end lost 5 bases, the J end lost 4 bases, and 17 bases lay between the germline ends. This CDR3 spans 15 amino acids. CDR3 nucleotides: TGTGCCAGCAGCCCCCAGGCAGGCGGGATCTATGGCTACACCTTC. This translates into CASSPQAGGIYGYTF.

V and J are TRBV19 and TRBJ1-1, with a possible D match to TRBD1 (5 bases). The ends were cut back, 4 bases at V and 2 bases at J, with 8 bases in the middle. CDR3 length equals 13 residues. CDR1 LNHDA and CDR2 SQIVND come from the germline V gene (reference sequence). As DNA, the CDR3 is TGTGCCAGTAGTAGTCAGGGTAACACTGAAGCTTTCTTT. Its protein is CASSSQGNTEAFF.

The chain recombines TRBV29-1 with TRBJ1-1; 11 bases align to TRBD1. The V and J ends lost 6 bases and 4 bases, in that order; junction bases with no gene match: 4. From germline, CDR1 is SQVTM and CDR2 ANQGSEA. CDR3 length: 13 residues. The CDR3 nucleotides read TGCAGCGTAGATGGACAGGGGGCCACTGAAGCTTTCTTT. Amino acids: CSVDGQGATEAFF.

The rearrangement uses TRBV4-1 and TRBJ2-7; 8 nucleotides match TRBD1. The CDR3 consists of 15 residues. Germline CDR1 is MGHRA and CDR2 is YSYEKL. J gave up 5 bases and V 4 bases, and 10 bases lay outside the gene matches. CDR3 DNA sequence: TGCGCCAGCAGCCTAATACCGGGACAGGTCCACGAGCAGTACTTC. Translation: CASSLIPGQVHEQYF.

The chain recombines TRBV6-5 with TRBJ1-1; TRBD1 is a possible D gene (5 bases). In germline, CDR1 is MNHEY, CDR2 SVGAGI. The CDR3 contains 12 residues. V was cut by 6 bases and J by 5 bases, with 10 bases left in between. The CDR3 nucleotides read TGTGCCAGCAGCAACAGGTTAACTGAAGCTTTCTTT. Its protein is CASSNRLTEAFF.

This chain uses TRBV20-1 with TRBJ2-7, with D tentatively TRBD1 (6 bases). The CDR3 runs 13 residues. Germline CDR1 is DFQATT and CDR2 is SNEGSKA (reference sequence). Trimming removed 3 bases at V and 2 bases at J, with 11 bases between. The DNA of the CDR3 is TGCAGTGCTAGTATGGGGGCCACCTACGAGCAGTACTTC. This sequence encodes CSASMGATYEQYF.

This rearrangement joins TRBV6-2 or TRBV6-3 to TRBJ2-3; TRBD2 aligns across 14 bases. V was clipped by 5 bases and J by 2 bases; unmatched bases: 12. CDR1 and CDR2 (germline): MNHEY, SVGEGT. This CDR3 region has 19 residues. DNA of the CDR3: TGTGCCAGCAGTGTACCGACTAGCGGGGGGGCCGGGCCCACAGATACGCAGTATTTT. Translating gives CASSVPTSGGAGPTDTQYF.

V is TRBV27 and J is TRBJ1-2, with D unresolved. The CDR3 has 16 amino acids. Germline V CDR1 and CDR2: MNHEY, SMNVEV (reference sequence). V was cut by 0 bases and J by 2 bases, with 13 bases left in between. CDR3 nucleotide sequence: TGTGCCAGCAGTTTATCGGCGCGGGTCGCGAACTATGGCTACACCTTC. Its translation is CASSLSARVANYGYTF.

V usage is TRBV5-6 and J usage is TRBJ1-2; a possible D gene is TRBD1 (6 bases). V lost 0 bases and J lost 0, with 12 bases in between. CDR1 is SGHDT, CDR2 YYEEEE, per germline. The CDR3 has 16 residues. CDR3 DNA sequence: TGTGCCAGCAGCTTGGATGGGGGCAGAGCTAACTATGGCTACACCTTC. This sequence encodes CASSLDGGRANYGYTF.

The V and J genes are TRBV5-5 and TRBJ1-1; TRBD1 might be the D (5 bases). V shed 2 bases and J shed 1 base, with 6 bases lying between them. Germline V CDR1 and CDR2: SGHKS, YYEKEE (reference sequence). The CDR3 sequence is 13 residues long. In DNA form, the CDR3 reads TGTGCCAGCAGCTTCGACAGGAACACTGAAGCTTTCTTT. It encodes CASSFDRNTEAFF.

The genes are TRBV6-5 and TRBJ1-1, with TRBD1 identical over 11 bases. The CDR3 sequence is 15 residues long. CDR1 MNHEY and CDR2 SVGAGI come from the germline V gene. With V trimmed by 4 bases and J by 4 bases, 5 bases remained unmatched. CDR3 amino acids: CASSWGQGVVTEAFF. CDR3 bases: TGTGCCAGCAGTTGGGGACAGGGGGTGGTCACTGAAGCTTTCTTT.

The rearrangement links TRBV3-1 (or the pseudogene TRBV3-2) to TRBJ1-1, with a possible D match to TRBD1 (6 bases). The CDR3 is 14 amino acids. Germline assignment: CDR1 LGHDT and CDR2 YNNKEL (reference sequence). The V gene lost 4 bases and the J gene lost 1 base, with 10 bases spanning the gap. Here the CDR3 reads CASSPGGGNTEAFF. CDR3 coding DNA: TGTGCCAGCAGCCCGGGAGGGGGGAACACTGAAGCTTTCTTT.

The chain links TRBV3-1 (or the pseudogene TRBV3-2) to TRBJ1-6; TRBD1 is a possible D gene (5 bases). Trimming shortened V by 3 bases and J by 8 bases, and 11 bases separated the two germline ends. The CDR3 extends over 14 amino acids. The germline gives CDR1 LGHDT, CDR2 YNNKEL (reference sequence). CDR3 loop: CASSHGRDYSPLHF. In DNA form, the CDR3 reads TGTGCCAGCAGCCACGGCAGGGACTATTCACCCCTCCACTTT.

The V and J genes are TRBV12-3 or TRBV12-4 and TRBJ1-2; the D gene is possibly TRBD1 (6 bases). V dropped 6 bases and J dropped 8 bases, with 16 bases sitting between them. This CDR3 is built from 13 residues. The CDR3 sequence is CASSPTGLWGYTF. The CDR3 DNA reads as TGTGCCAGCAGCCCCACAGGGTTATGGGGCTACACCTTC.